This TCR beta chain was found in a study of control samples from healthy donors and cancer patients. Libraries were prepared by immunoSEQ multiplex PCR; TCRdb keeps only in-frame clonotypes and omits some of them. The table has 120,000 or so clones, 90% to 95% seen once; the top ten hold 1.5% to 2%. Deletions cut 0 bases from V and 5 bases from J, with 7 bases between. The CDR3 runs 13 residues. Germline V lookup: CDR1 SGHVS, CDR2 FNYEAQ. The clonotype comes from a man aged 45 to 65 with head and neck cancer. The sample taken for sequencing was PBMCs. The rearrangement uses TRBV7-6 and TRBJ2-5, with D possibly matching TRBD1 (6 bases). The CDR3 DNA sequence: TGTGCCAGCAGCTTAGCTCAGGGGGAGACCCAGTACTTC. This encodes CASSLAQGETQYF.